This T cell receptor beta chain was recorded in a study of cytomegalovirus exposure and HLA in healthy donors. The PCR used 60 Vbeta and 13 Jbeta primers. Generated by immunoSEQ multiplex PCR, the TCRdb table keeps only in-frame clones and is missing some. The repertoire holds approximately 110,000 clones, with 65% to 75% as singletons. Trimming removed 10 bases at V and 0 bases at J, with 15 bases between. Germline V lookup: CDR1 MDHEN, CDR2 SYDVKM. The length of the CDR3 is 15 residues. Source material: PBMCs. The chain couples TRBV28 to TRBJ1-4; no definite D call. The TCR sequence derives from a man aged 25 to 40 in good health and CMV-seropositive. The CDR3 DNA reads TGTGCCACCTCGGTGAGGTCTTCAACTAATGAAAAACTGTTTTTT. Amino acid sequence: CATSVRSSTNEKLFF.